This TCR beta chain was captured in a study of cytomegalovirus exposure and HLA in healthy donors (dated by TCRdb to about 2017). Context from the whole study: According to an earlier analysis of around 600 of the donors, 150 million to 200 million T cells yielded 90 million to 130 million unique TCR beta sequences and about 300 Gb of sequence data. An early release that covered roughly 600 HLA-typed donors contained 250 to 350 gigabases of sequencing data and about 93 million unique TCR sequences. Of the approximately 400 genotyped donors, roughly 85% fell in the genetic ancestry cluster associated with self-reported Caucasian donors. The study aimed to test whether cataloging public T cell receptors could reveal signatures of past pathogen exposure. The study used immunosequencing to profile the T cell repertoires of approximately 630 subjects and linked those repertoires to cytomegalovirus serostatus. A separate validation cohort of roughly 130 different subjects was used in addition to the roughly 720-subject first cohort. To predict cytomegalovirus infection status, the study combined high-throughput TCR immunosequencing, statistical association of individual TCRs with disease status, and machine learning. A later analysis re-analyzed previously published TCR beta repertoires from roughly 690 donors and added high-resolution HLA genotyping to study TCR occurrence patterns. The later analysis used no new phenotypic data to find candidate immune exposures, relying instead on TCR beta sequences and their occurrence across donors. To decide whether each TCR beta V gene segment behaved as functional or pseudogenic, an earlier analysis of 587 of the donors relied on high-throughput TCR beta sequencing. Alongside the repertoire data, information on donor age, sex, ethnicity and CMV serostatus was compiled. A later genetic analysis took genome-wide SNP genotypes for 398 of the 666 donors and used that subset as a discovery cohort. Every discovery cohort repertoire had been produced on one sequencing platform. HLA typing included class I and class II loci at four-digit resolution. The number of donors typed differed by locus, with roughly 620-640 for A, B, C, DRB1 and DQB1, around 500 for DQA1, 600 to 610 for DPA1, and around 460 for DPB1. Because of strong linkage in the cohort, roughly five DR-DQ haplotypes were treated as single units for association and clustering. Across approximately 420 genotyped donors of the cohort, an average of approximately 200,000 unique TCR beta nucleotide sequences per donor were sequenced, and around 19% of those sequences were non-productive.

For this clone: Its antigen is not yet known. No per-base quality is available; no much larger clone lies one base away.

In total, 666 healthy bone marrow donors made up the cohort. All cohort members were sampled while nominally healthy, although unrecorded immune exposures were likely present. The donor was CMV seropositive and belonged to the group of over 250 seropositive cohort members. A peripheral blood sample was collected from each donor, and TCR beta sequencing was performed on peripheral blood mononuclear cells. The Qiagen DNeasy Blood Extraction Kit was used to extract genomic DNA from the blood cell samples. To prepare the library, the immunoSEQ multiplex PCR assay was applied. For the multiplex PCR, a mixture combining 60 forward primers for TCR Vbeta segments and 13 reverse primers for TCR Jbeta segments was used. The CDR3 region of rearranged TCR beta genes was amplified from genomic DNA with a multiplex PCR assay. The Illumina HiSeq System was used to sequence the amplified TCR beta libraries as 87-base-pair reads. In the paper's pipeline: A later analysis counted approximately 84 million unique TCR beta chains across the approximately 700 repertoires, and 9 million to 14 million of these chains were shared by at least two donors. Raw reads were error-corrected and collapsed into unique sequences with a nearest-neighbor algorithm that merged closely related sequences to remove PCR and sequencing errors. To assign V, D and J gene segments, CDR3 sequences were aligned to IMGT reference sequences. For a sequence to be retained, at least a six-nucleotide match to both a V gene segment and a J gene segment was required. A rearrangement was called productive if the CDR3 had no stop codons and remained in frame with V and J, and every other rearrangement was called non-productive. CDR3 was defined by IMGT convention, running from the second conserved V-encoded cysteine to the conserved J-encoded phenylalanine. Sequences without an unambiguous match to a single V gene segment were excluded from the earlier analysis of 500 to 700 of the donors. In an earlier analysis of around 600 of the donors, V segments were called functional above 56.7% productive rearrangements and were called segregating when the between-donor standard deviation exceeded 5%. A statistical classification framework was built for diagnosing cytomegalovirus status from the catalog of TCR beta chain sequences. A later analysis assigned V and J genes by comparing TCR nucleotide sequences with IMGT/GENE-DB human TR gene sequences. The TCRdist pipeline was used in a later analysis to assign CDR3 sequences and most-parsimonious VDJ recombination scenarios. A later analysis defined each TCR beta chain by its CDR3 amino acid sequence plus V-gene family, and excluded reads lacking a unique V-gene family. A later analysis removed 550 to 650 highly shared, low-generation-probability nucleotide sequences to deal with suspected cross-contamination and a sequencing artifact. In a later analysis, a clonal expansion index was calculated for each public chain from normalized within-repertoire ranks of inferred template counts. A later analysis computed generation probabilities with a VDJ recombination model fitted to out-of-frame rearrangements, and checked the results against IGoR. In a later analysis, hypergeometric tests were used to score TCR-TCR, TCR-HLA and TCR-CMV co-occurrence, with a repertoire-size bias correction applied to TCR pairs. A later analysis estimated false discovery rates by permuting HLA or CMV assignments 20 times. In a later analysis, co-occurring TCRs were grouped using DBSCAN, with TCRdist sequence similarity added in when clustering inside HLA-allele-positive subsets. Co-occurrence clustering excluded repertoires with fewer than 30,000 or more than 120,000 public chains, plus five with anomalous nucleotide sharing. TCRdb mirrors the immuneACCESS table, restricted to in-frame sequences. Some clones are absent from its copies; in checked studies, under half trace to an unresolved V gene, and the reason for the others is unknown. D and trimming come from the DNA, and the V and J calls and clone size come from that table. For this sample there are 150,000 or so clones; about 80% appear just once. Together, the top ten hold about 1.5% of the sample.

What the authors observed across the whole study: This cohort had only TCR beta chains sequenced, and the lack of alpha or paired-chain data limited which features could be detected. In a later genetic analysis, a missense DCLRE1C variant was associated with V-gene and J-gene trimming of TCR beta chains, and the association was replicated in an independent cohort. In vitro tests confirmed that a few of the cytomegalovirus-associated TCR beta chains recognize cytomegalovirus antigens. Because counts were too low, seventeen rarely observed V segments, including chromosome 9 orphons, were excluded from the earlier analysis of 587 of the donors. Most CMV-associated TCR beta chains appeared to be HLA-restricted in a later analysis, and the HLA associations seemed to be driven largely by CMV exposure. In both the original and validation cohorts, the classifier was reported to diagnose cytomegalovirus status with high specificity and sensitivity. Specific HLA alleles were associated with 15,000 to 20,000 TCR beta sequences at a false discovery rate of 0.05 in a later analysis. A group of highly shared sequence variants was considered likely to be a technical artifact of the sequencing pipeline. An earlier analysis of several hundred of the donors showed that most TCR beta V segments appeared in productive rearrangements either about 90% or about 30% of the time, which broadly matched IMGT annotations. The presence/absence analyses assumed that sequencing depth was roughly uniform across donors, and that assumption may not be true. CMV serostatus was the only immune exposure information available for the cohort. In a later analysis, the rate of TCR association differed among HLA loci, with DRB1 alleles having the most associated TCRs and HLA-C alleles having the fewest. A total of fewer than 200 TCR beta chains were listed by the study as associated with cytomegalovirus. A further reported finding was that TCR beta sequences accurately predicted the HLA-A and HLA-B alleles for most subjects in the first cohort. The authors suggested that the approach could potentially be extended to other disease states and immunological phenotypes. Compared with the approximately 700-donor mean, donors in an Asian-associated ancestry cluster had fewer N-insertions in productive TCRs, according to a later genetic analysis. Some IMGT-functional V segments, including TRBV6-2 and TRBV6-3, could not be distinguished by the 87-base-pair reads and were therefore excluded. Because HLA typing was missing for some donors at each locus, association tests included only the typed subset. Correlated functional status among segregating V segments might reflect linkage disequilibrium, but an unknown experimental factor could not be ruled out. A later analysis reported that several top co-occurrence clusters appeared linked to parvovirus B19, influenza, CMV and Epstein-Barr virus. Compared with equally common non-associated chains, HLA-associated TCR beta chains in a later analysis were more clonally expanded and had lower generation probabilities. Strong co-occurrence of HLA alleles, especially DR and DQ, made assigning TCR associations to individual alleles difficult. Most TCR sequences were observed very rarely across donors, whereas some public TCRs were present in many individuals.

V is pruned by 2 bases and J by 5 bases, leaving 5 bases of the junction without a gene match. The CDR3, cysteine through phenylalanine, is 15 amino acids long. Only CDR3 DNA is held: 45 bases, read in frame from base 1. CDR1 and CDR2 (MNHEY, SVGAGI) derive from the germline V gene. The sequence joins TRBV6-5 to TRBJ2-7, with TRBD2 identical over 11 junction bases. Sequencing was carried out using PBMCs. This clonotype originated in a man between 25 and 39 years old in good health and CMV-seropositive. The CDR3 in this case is CASSYIRTSGHEQYF. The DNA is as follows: TGTGCCAGCAGTTACATACGGACTAGCGGGCACGAGCAGTACTTC.